Listed below are T cell receptor beta chains from one sample, sequenced in a study of blood T cell repertoires in COVID-19. Sequencing was performed with immunoSEQ multiplex PCR; in TCRdb, only in-frame clones are kept and a portion is missing. The sample lists over 150,000 clones; around 83% were seen once. Specimen: peripheral blood. The source of these receptors is a woman in her sixties or seventies with COVID-19, enrolled during active disease. Each CDR3 is given with its conserved first and last residue. The order of the fields is J gene, V gene, clone size, D gene, CDR3 protein, CDR3 DNA. A D gene is named only where the DNA matches it firmly. Clone size is shown for a subset of rows, as once, few, many or a class of expanded clone.

j_gene: TRBJ2-7; v_gene: TRBV5-1; abundance: .; d_gene: .; CDR3aa: CASSLDYSSYEQYF; CDR3nt: TGCGCCAGCAGCTTGGACTATAGCTCCTACGAGCAGTACTTC
j_gene: TRBJ1-1; v_gene: TRBV15; abundance: few; d_gene: .; CDR3aa: CATRWLEGTEAFF; CDR3nt: TGTGCCACCAGATGGTTGGAGGGTACTGAAGCTTTCTTT
j_gene: TRBJ1-1; v_gene: TRBV3-1/TRBV3-2; abundance: .; d_gene: TRBD1; CDR3aa: CASSHSGQGNEAFF; CDR3nt: TGTGCCAGCAGCCACTCGGGACAGGGGAACGAAGCTTTCTTT
j_gene: TRBJ1-2; v_gene: TRBV5-8; abundance: .; d_gene: .; CDR3aa: CASSHRQNYGYTF; CDR3nt: TGTGCCAGCAGCCACCGACAGAACTATGGCTACACCTTC
j_gene: TRBJ2-6; v_gene: TRBV6-5; abundance: .; d_gene: .; CDR3aa: CASSRGRSGANVLTF; CDR3nt: TGTGCCAGCAGTCGCGGCCGCTCTGGGGCCAACGTCCTGACTTTC
j_gene: TRBJ1-1; v_gene: TRBV7-2; abundance: .; d_gene: TRBD1; CDR3aa: CASSVQGAEAFF; CDR3nt: TGTGCCAGCAGCGTACAGGGGGCTGAAGCTTTCTTT
j_gene: TRBJ1-4; v_gene: TRBV6-5; abundance: .; d_gene: TRBD1; CDR3aa: CASSFDRGANEKLFF; CDR3nt: TGTGCCAGCAGTTTCGACAGGGGAGCTAATGAAAAACTGTTTTTT
j_gene: TRBJ2-3; v_gene: TRBV10-1; abundance: .; d_gene: .; CDR3aa: CASSAGDTQYF; CDR3nt: TGCGCCAGCAGTGCCGGAGATACGCAGTATTTT
j_gene: TRBJ2-4; v_gene: TRBV2; abundance: .; d_gene: TRBD1; CDR3aa: CASLGLQGKNIQYF; CDR3nt: TGTGCCAGCCTCGGCCTACAGGGGAAAAACATTCAGTACTTC
j_gene: TRBJ1-2; v_gene: TRBV19; abundance: .; d_gene: TRBD1; CDR3aa: CASSIDPGTGAYGYTF; CDR3nt: TGTGCCAGTAGTATAGATCCCGGGACAGGAGCCTATGGCTACACCTTC
j_gene: TRBJ1-4; v_gene: TRBV7-9; abundance: .; d_gene: TRBD1; CDR3aa: CASSFAGTGGVEKLFF; CDR3nt: TGTGCCAGCAGCTTCGCCGGGACAGGGGGCGTGGAAAAACTGTTTTTT
j_gene: TRBJ2-2; v_gene: TRBV5-4; abundance: .; d_gene: TRBD2; CDR3aa: CASSFAGGLPTGELFF; CDR3nt: TGTGCCAGCAGCTTTGCGGGGGGCCTACCCACCGGGGAGCTGTTTTTT
j_gene: TRBJ2-2; v_gene: TRBV19; abundance: .; d_gene: TRBD1; CDR3aa: CASSPSTGGNTGELFF; CDR3nt: TGTGCCAGTAGCCCCTCGACAGGGGGCAACACCGGGGAGCTGTTTTTT
j_gene: TRBJ1-3; v_gene: TRBV7-9; abundance: .; d_gene: .; CDR3aa: CASSSVAGLRGNTIYF; CDR3nt: TGTGCCAGCAGCTCCGTGGCGGGACTAAGAGGAAACACCATATATTTT
j_gene: TRBJ2-7; v_gene: TRBV10-3; abundance: .; d_gene: .; CDR3aa: CAISTRGDEQYF; CDR3nt: TGTGCCATCAGCACCAGGGGAGACGAGCAGTACTTC
j_gene: TRBJ1-2; v_gene: TRBV27; abundance: .; d_gene: .; CDR3aa: CASSLSRANGYTF; CDR3nt: TGTGCCAGCAGTTTATCCAGGGCCAATGGCTACACCTTC
j_gene: TRBJ1-5; v_gene: TRBV15; abundance: .; d_gene: .; CDR3aa: CATSRDGGNNQPQHF; CDR3nt: TGTGCCACCAGCAGAGATGGCGGGAACAATCAGCCCCAGCATTTT
j_gene: TRBJ1-3; v_gene: TRBV19; abundance: .; d_gene: TRBD1; CDR3aa: CASSGQGAGNTIYF; CDR3nt: TGTGCCAGTAGTGGACAGGGGGCTGGAAACACCATATATTTT
j_gene: TRBJ2-3; v_gene: TRBV5-1; abundance: .; d_gene: TRBD2; CDR3aa: CASSPRTSGSPDTQYF; CDR3nt: TGCGCCAGCAGCCCCCGGACTAGCGGGAGCCCAGATACGCAGTATTTT
j_gene: TRBJ1-2; v_gene: TRBV29-1; abundance: .; d_gene: .; CDR3aa: CSVEDRTLLYGYTF; CDR3nt: TGCAGCGTTGAAGATCGGACACTTCTCTATGGCTACACCTTC
j_gene: TRBJ1-4; v_gene: TRBV30; abundance: .; d_gene: TRBD1; CDR3aa: CAWGDSNEKLFF; CDR3nt: TGTGCCTGGGGGGACAGTAATGAAAAACTGTTTTTT
j_gene: TRBJ1-1; v_gene: TRBV2; abundance: .; d_gene: .; CDR3aa: CASRARSGLNTEAFF; CDR3nt: TGTGCCAGCAGGGCCCGGAGCGGGTTGAACACTGAAGCTTTCTTT
j_gene: TRBJ1-5; v_gene: TRBV30; abundance: few; d_gene: TRBD1; CDR3aa: CAWGQGAGNQPQHF; CDR3nt: TGTGCCTGGGGACAGGGGGCAGGCAATCAGCCCCAGCATTTT
j_gene: TRBJ2-7; v_gene: TRBV7-2; abundance: .; d_gene: .; CDR3aa: CASSLQGYEQYF; CDR3nt: TGTGCCAGCAGCTTACAGGGTTACGAGCAGTACTTC
j_gene: TRBJ2-7; v_gene: TRBV7-8; abundance: .; d_gene: .; CDR3aa: CASSLISASYEQYF; CDR3nt: TGTGCCAGCAGCTTAATTAGCGCCTCCTACGAGCAGTACTTC
j_gene: TRBJ2-1; v_gene: TRBV15; abundance: .; d_gene: .; CDR3aa: CATSRDRKRNNEQFF; CDR3nt: TGTGCCACCAGCAGAGATCGGAAGAGGAACAATGAGCAGTTCTTC